This passage covers 8 T cell receptor beta chains from one sample sequenced in a study of graft-versus-host responses after intestinal transplantation. Their cognate antigens are unknown. Profiling relied on immunoSEQ multiplex PCR, and the TCRdb table lists in-frame clones only, not all of them. The data contain about 27,000 clones, roughly 82% of them singletons. The sample consisted of unstimulated CD8+ T cells sorted from spleen or lymph node cells, taken before transplant. The receptors were gathered from a human donor who was the organ donor for an intestinal transplant.

The rearrangement uses TRBV29-1 and TRBJ2-2, with TRBD2 identical over 7 bases. With V trimmed by 3 bases and J by 2 bases, 6 bases remained unmatched. Germline CDR1 SQVTM, CDR2 ANQGSEA. The CDR3 sequence is 15 residues long. CDR3 protein: CSVDGVAGNTGELFF. Written as DNA, the CDR3 is TGCAGCGTTGATGGGGTAGCGGGTAACACCGGGGAGCTGTTTTTT.

J is TRBJ2-7 and V is TRBV2; 7 nucleotides agree with TRBD1. Unmatched junction bases numbered 7, after V lost 3 bases and J lost 5 bases. The CDR3 sequence is 14 residues long. Germline CDR1 reads SNHLY; CDR2 reads FYNNEI. CDR3 nucleotide sequence: TGTGCCAGCAGTGACACCCCAGACAGGGACGAGCAGTACTTC. Amino acids: CASSDTPDRDEQYF.

This chain joins TRBV5-1 and TRBJ2-2; 13 bases are a match to TRBD2. This CDR3 region has 16 residues. After removal of 4 bases from V and 5 bases from J, the junction contained 5 bases not matched to a gene. CDR1 is SGHRS, CDR2 YFSETQ, per germline. The CDR3 is CASSPRTSGSTGELFF. DNA for the CDR3: TGCGCCAGCAGCCCGCGGACTAGCGGGAGTACCGGGGAGCTGTTTTTT.

The J gene is TRBJ1-1, the V gene TRBV19; weak D call: TRBD1 (5 bases). Trimming stripped 3 bases from V and 3 bases from J, with 8 bases between. Germline loops: CDR1 LNHDA, CDR2 SQIVND (reference sequence). This CDR3 is 13 amino acids long. In nucleotides, the CDR3 is TGTGCCAGTAGTATCCAGGGACACACTGAAGCTTTCTTT. Amino acid sequence: CASSIQGHTEAFF.

The chain joins TRBV6-4 to TRBJ1-2; 12 bases line up with TRBD1. J was trimmed by 8 bases and V by 5 bases; bases with no gene match: 6. CDR3 size: 14 residues. Germline CDR1 is MRHNA and CDR2 is SNTAGT. CDR3 sequence: CASSPSGTGGGYTF. CDR3 DNA: TGTGCCAGCAGTCCCAGTGGGACAGGGGGCGGCTACACCTTC.

The chain uses TRBV11-3 and TRBJ2-1; D gene unclear. The CDR3 has 17 amino acids. The germline CDR1 and CDR2 sequences are SGHNT and YENEEA. V was cut by 0 bases and J by 1 base, with 13 bases left in between. This CDR3 is CASSLDPGLWSYNEQFF. The CDR3 bases are TGTGCCAGCAGCTTAGATCCCGGGCTGTGGTCCTACAATGAGCAGTTCTTC.

This chain joins TRBV6-5 and TRBJ2-3, with TRBD2 matching 10 bases. V shed 0 bases and J 2 bases; nucleotides not matched to a gene: 2. The CDR3 loop spans 16 amino acids. Germline V lookup: CDR1 MNHEY, CDR2 SVGAGI. The CDR3 region is CASSYSLAGATDTQYF. The CDR3 DNA reads as TGTGCCAGCAGTTACTCTCTAGCGGGGGCCACAGATACGCAGTATTTT.

This chain uses TRBV7-6 with TRBJ2-5; D is unclear. V was cut by 2 bases and J by 0 bases, with 10 bases left in between. Germline CDR1 SGHVS, CDR2 FNYEAQ. This CDR3 has 15 residues. CDR3 nucleotide sequence: TGTGCCAGCAGCTTAACACAGAATTACCAAGAGACCCAGTACTTC. This encodes CASSLTQNYQETQYF.